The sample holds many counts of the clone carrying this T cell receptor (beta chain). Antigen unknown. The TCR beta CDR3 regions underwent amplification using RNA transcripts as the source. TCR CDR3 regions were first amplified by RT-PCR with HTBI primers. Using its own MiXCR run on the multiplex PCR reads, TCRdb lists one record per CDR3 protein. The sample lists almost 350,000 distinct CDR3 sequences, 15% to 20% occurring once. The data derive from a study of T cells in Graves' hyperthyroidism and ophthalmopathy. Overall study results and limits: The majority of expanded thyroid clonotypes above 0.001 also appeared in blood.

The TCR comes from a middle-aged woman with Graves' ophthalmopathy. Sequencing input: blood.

The CDR3 nucleotides read TGTGCCACCAGCAGAGATCCATCAGGGATGGATGGCTACACCTTC. Translation gives CATSRDPSGMDGYTF. The chain carries TRBV15 and TRBJ1-2; weak D call: TRBD1 (5 bases). CDR3 length equals 15 residues. The V and J ends lost 0 bases and 6 bases respectively, with 14 bases between them. CDR1 is LNHNV, CDR2 YYDKDF, per germline (reference sequence).